Sequencing of this T cell receptor (beta chain) was carried out in a study of cytomegalovirus exposure and HLA in healthy donors. To note about this clone: Its target is not known.

The PCR contained 60 Vbeta and 13 Jbeta primers. Assay: immunoSEQ multiplex PCR; the TCRdb copy retains only in-frame clones and omits some. The sample records 150,000 to 200,000 clones, roughly 71% being singletons. Notes on the study in general: Later analysis demonstrated an association between a missense DCLRE1C variant and TCR beta V- and J-gene trimming. Reportedly, cytomegalovirus status was diagnosed with high sensitivity and specificity. A later analysis reportedly found that, within productive TCRs, an Asian-associated ancestry cluster had fewer N-insertions than the mean observed across the roughly 630 donors. It was shown in a later analysis that HLA-associated TCR beta chains were more clonally expanded than other, equally common chains.

V was clipped by 1 base and J by 6 bases, with 12 bases between them. The germline gives CDR1 SGHVS, CDR2 FQNEAQ. The CDR3 length is 14 residues. Input material: PBMCs. The TCR comes from a woman between 50 and 59 years old in good health and CMV-seropositive. The chain has TRBV7-8 and TRBJ1-2; D might be TRBD1 (5 bases). Here the CDR3 reads CASSLVGRDHGYTF. Here the CDR3 DNA reads TGTGCCAGCAGCTTAGTGGGCAGGGATCATGGCTACACCTTC. Filled out from reference TRBV7-8 and TRBJ1-2, the complete variable domain reads GAGVSQSPRYKVAKRGQDVALRCDPISGHVSLFWYQQALGQGPEFLTYFQNEAQLDKSGLPSDRFFAERPEGSVSTLKIQRTQQEDSAVYLCASSLVGRDHGYTFGSGTRLTVV.